This paragraph reports one TCR beta chain. Data came from immunoSEQ multiplex PCR; TCRdb stores just in-frame clones and leaves some out. The sample has about 40,000 clones, about nine tenths seen once. The data are from a study of blood T cell repertoires in COVID-19. Germline CDR1 is SGHNT and CDR2 is YYREEE (reference sequence). V was cut by 2 bases and J by 4 bases, with 6 bases left in between. The CDR3 runs 12 residues. The specimen was peripheral blood. The rearrangement uses TRBV5-4 and TRBJ2-5; D unresolved. This receptor was taken from a man aged 45 to 65 with active COVID-19. The CDR3 DNA reads as TGTGCCAGCAGCTTAACCAGAGAGACCCAGTACTTC. Residues: CASSLTRETQYF.